The rows below give T cell receptor beta chains drawn from one sample of a study of cytomegalovirus exposure and HLA in healthy donors. This table comes from immunoSEQ multiplex PCR, and its TCRdb copy is limited to in-frame clones, with some not included. This sample has some 110,000 clones, with over 60% found just once. Sequences were obtained from PBMCs. The source of these receptors is a man in his sixties in good health and CMV-seropositive. Each CDR3 is given with its conserved first and last residue. The D gene is left open where the match is weak. The size field is filled for only some rows; it gives once, few, many or a size class.

v_call	j_call	d_call	clone_size	cdr3_nt	cdr3_aa
TRBV18	TRBJ1-5	.	few	TGTGCCAGCTCATTATTAGGGCTAGCAGGAGGTCAGCCCCAGCATTTT	CASSLLGLAGGQPQHF
TRBV28	TRBJ2-7	TRBD1	.	TGTGCCAGCGGGACAGGGGACCCCTCCTACGAGCAGTACTTC	CASGTGDPSYEQYF
TRBV2	TRBJ2-7	.	.	TGTGCCAGCAGTTGGCAGGGCCTATACGAGCAGTACTTC	CASSWQGLYEQYF
TRBV30	TRBJ2-3	TRBD2	.	TGTGCCTGGAGTGTAGTTCTAGCGGGGGCCGATACGCAGTATTTT	CAWSVVLAGADTQYF
TRBV9	TRBJ1-1	.	.	TGTGCCAGCAGCGTAGGGGCAGGTGGAAACACTGAAGCTTTCTTT	CASSVGAGGNTEAFF
TRBV9	TRBJ1-5	.	.	TGTGCCAGCAGCGTAGATCCAGGCACCGATCAGCCCCAGCATTTT	CASSVDPGTDQPQHF
TRBV7-9	TRBJ2-2	.	few	TGTGCCAGCAGCTTAGCGGCAGGGAAGACCGGGGAGCTGTTTTTT	CASSLAAGKTGELFF
TRBV13	TRBJ1-2	.	few	TGTGCCAGCAGTCGACAGGCCCAGGACTATGGCTACACCTTC	CASSRQAQDYGYTF
TRBV27	TRBJ1-1	.	.	TGTGCCAGCAGTCGTCCTGGGGGAGGCACTGAAGCTTTCTTT	CASSRPGGGTEAFF
TRBV6-4	TRBJ1-2	TRBD1	.	TGTGCCAGCAGTCCCGGACAGGGGGCGCGTAACTATGGCTACACCTTC	CASSPGQGARNYGYTF
TRBV4-1	TRBJ2-7	TRBD1	few	TGCGCCAGCAGCCGATGGACAGGTGAAAATCCCTACGAGCAGTACTTC	CASSRWTGENPYEQYF
TRBV5-1	TRBJ2-1	TRBD1	once	TGCGCCAGCAGCGCCCGACAGGGAATCGATGAGCAGTTCTTC	CASSARQGIDEQFF
TRBV5-8	TRBJ2-3	TRBD1	.	TGTGCCAGCAGCCAGGGGACAGGGGCGGTCGGATATACGCAGTATTTT	CASSQGTGAVGYTQYF